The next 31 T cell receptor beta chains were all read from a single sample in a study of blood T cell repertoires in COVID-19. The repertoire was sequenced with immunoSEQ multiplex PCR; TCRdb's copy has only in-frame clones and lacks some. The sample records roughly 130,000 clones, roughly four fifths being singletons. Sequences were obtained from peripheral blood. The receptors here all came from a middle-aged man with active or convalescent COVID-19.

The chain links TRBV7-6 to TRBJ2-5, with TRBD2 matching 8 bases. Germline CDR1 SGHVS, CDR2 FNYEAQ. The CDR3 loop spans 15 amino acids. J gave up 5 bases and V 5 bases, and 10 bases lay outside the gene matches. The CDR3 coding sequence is TGTGCCAGCAGCCCCTCCGGGGGGGCCGTGGAGACCCAGTACTTC. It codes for CASSPSGGAVETQYF. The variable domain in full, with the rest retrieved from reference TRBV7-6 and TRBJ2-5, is GAGVSQSPRYKVTKRGQDVALRCDPISGHVSLYWYRQALGQGPEFLTYFNYEAQQDKSGLPNDRFSAERPEGSISTLTIQRTEQRDSAMYRCASSPSGGAVETQYFGPGTRLLVL.

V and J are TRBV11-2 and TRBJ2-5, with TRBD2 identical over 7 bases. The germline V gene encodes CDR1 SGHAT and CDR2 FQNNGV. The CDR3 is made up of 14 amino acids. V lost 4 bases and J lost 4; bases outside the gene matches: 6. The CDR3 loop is CASSSDGGRETQYF. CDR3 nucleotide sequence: TGTGCCAGCAGCTCAGACGGGGGGAGAGAGACCCAGTACTTC.

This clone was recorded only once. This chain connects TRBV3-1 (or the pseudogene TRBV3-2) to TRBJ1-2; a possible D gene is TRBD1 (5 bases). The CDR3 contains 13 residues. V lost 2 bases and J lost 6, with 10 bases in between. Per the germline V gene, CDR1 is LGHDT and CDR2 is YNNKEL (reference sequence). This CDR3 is CASSQTGTDGYTF. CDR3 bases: TGTGCCAGCAGCCAAACAGGAACAGATGGCTACACCTTC.

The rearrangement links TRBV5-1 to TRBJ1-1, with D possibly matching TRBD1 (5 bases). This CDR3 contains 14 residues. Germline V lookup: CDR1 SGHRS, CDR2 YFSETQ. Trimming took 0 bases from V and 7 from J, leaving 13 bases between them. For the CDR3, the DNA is TGCGCCAGCAGCTTGGCTGATAGAACAGGTGAAGCTTTCTTT. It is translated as CASSLADRTGEAFF. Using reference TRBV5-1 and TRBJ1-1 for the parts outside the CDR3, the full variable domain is KAGVTQTPRYLIKTRGQQVTLSCSPISGHRSVSWYQQTPGQGLQFLFEYFSETQRNKGNFPGRFSGRQFSNSRSEMNVSTLELGDSALYLCASSLADRTGEAFFGQGTRLTVV.

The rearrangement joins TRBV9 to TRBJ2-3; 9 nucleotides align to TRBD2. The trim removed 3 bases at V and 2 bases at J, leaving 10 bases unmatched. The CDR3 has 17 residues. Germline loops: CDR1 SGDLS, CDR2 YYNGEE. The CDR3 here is CASSASPAGGYTDTQYF. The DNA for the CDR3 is TGTGCCAGCAGCGCATCCCCAGCGGGGGGCTACACAGATACGCAGTATTTT.

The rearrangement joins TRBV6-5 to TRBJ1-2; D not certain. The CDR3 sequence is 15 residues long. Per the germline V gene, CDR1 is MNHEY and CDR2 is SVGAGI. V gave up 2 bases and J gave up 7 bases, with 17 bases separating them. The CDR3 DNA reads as TGTGCCAGCAGTTACGACGGGAGGCATATAGGTGGCTACACCTTC. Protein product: CASSYDGRHIGGYTF.

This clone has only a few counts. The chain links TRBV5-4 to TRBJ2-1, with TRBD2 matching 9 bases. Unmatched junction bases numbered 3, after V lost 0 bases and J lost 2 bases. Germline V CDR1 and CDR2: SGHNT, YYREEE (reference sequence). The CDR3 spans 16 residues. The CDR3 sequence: CASSLGTSATYNEQFF. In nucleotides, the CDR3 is TGTGCCAGCAGCTTGGGGACTAGCGCTACCTACAATGAGCAGTTCTTC.

For the CDR3, the DNA is TGTGCCAGCAGCGTAGCGGGCGGGGGGGCTAGGAGTGAGCAGTTCTTC. Translating gives CASSVAGGGARSEQFF. The chain is built from TRBV9 and TRBJ2-1, with 9 positions matching TRBD2. V lost 0 bases and J lost 9; bases outside the gene matches: 10. CDR1 is SGDLS, CDR2 YYNGEE, per germline. The CDR3 covers 16 residues.

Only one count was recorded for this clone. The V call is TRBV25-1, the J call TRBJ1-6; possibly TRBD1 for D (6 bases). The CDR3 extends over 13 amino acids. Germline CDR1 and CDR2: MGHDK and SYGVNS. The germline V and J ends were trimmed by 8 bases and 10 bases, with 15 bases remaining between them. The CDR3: CASLWDQGSPLHF. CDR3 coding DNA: TGTGCCAGCTTATGGGATCAGGGGTCACCCCTCCACTTT.

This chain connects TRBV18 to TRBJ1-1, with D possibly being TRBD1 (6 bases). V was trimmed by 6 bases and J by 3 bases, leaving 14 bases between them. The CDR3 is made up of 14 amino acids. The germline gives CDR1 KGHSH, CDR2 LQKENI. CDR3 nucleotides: TGTGCCAGCTCTTGGACAGAAACTTACACTGAAGCTTTCTTT. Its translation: CASSWTETYTEAFF.

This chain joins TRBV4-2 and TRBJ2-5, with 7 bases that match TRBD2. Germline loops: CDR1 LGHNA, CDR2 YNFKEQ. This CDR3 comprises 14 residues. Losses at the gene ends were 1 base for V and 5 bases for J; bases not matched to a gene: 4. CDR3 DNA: TGTGCCAGCAGCCAAGCGGGGGGAGGGGAGACCCAGTACTTC. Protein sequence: CASSQAGGGETQYF.

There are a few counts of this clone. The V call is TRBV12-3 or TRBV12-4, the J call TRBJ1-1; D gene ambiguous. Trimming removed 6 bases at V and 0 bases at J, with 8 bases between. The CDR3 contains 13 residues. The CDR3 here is CASSSHMNTEAFF. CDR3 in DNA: TGTGCCAGCAGCTCACACATGAACACTGAAGCTTTCTTT.

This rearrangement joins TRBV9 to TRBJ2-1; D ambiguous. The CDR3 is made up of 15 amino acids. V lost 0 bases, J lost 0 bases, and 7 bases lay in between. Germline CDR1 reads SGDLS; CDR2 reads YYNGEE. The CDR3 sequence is CASSVDQNSYNEQFF. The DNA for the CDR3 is TGTGCCAGCAGCGTAGACCAGAACTCCTACAATGAGCAGTTCTTC. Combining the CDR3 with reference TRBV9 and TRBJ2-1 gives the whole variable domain DSGVTQTPKHLITATGQRVTLRCSPRSGDLSVYWYQQSLDQGLQFLIQYYNGEERAKGNILERFSAQQFPDLHSELNLSSLELGDSALYFCASSVDQNSYNEQFFGPGTRLTVL.

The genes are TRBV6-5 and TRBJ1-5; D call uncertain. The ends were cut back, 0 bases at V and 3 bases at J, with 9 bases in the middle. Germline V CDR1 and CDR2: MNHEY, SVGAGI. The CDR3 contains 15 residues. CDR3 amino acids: CASSYSGQVNQPQHF. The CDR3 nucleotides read TGTGCCAGCAGTTACTCTGGGCAGGTCAATCAGCCCCAGCATTTT.

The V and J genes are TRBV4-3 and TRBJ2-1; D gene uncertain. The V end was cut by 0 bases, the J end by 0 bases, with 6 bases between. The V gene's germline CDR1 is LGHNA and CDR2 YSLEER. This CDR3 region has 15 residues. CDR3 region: CASSQETVSYNEQFF. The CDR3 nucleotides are TGCGCCAGCAGCCAAGAAACGGTCTCCTACAATGAGCAGTTCTTC.

The CDR3 spells CASSVGGGTSYEQYF. The CDR3 nucleotides are TGTGCCAGCAGCGTAGGGGGGGGTACCTCCTACGAGCAGTACTTC. The chain uses TRBV9 and TRBJ2-7; 7 nucleotides line up with TRBD2. This CDR3 comprises 15 residues. Germline V lookup: CDR1 SGDLS, CDR2 YYNGEE. The V gene end was trimmed by 0 bases and the J gene end by 0 bases; junction bases not matched to a gene: 3.

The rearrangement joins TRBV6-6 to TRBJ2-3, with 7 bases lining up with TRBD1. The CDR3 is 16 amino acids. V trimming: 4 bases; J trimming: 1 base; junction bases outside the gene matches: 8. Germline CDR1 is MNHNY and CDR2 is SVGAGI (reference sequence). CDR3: CASSSLTGVGTDTQYF. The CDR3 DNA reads TGTGCCAGCAGTTCGCTTACAGGGGTAGGCACAGATACGCAGTATTTT.

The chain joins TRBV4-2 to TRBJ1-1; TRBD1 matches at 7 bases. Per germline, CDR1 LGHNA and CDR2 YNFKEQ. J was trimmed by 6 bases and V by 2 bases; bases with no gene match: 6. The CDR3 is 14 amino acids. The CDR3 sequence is CASSQTTDRAEAFF. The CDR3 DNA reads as TGTGCCAGCAGCCAAACCACCGACAGGGCTGAAGCTTTCTTT.

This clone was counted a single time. The CDR3 bases are TGTGCCAGCAGCTTTTCAAGGGGGCTTAGTGATGAGCAGTTCTTC. Its translation: CASSFSRGLSDEQFF. The chain uses TRBV7-2 and TRBJ2-1; the match to TRBD1 covers 7 bases. CDR1 and CDR2 from the germline V gene are SGHTA and FQGNSA. This CDR3 is 15 amino acids long. V gave up 3 bases and J gave up 8 bases; unmatched junction bases: 10.

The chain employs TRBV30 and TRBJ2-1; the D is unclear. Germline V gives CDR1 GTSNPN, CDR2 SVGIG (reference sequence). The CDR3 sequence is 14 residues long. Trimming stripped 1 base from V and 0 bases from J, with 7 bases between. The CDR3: CAWSGSSSYNEQFF. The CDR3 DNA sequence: TGTGCCTGGAGTGGCTCCAGCTCCTACAATGAGCAGTTCTTC. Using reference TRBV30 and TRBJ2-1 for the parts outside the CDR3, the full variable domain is SQTIHQWPATLVQPVGSPLSLECTVEGTSNPNLYWYRQAAGRGLQLLFYSVGIGQISSEVPQNLSASRPQDRQFILSSKKLLLSDSGFYLCAWSGSSSYNEQFFGPGTRLTVL.

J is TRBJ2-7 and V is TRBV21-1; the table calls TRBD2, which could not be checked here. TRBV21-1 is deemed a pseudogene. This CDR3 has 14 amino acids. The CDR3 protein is CASSNSEAPYEQYF. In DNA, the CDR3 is TGTGCCAGCAGCAACAGTGAGGCCCCCTACGAGCAGTACTTC.

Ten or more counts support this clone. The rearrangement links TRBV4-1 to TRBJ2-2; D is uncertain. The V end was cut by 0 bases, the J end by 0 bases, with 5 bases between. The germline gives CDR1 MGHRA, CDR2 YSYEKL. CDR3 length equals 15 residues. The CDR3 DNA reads TGCGCCAGCAGCCAAGATTCAGCGAACACCGGGGAGCTGTTTTTT. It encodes CASSQDSANTGELFF.

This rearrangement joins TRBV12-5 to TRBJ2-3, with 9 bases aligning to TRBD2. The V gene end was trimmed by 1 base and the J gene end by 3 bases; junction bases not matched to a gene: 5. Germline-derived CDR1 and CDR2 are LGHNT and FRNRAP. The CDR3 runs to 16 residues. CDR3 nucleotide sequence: TGTGCTAGTGGTTTGGCGGCGGGGGGGTTGACAGATACGCAGTATTTT. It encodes CASGLAAGGLTDTQYF.

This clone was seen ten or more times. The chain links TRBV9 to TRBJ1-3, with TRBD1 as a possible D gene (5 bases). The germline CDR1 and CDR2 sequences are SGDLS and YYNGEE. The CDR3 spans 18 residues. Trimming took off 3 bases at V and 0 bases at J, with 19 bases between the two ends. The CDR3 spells CASSAGVVVGTSGNTIYF. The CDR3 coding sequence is TGTGCCAGCAGCGCGGGGGTGGTAGTGGGGACCTCTGGAAACACCATATATTTT. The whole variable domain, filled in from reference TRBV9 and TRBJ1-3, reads DSGVTQTPKHLITATGQRVTLRCSPRSGDLSVYWYQQSLDQGLQFLIQYYNGEERAKGNILERFSAQQFPDLHSELNLSSLELGDSALYFCASSAGVVVGTSGNTIYFGEGSWLTVV.

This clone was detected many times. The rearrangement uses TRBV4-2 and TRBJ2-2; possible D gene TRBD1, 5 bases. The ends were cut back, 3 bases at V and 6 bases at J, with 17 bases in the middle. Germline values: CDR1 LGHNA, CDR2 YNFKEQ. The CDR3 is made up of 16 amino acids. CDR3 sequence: CASSHITGGLAGELFF. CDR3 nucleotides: TGTGCCAGCAGCCACATCACAGGTGGCTTAGCCGGGGAGCTGTTTTTT.

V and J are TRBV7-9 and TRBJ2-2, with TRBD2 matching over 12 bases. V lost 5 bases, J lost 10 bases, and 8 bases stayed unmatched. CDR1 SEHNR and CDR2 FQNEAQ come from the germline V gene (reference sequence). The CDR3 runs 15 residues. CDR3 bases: TGTGCCAGCAGCGGAGGACTAGCGGGGCCCGCGGAGCTGTTTTTT. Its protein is CASSGGLAGPAELFF.

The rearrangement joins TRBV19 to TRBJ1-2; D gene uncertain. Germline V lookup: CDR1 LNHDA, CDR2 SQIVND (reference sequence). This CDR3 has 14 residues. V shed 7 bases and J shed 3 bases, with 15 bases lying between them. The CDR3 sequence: CASTSSDRDYGYTF. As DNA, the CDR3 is TGTGCCAGTACCTCATCCGACCGGGACTATGGCTACACCTTC.

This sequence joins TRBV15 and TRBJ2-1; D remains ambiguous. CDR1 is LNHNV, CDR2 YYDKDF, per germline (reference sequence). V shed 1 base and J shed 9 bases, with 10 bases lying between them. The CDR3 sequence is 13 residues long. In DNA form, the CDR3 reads TGTGCCACCAGCAGAGGTTTGGCAAGTGAGCAGTTCTTC. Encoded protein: CATSRGLASEQFF.

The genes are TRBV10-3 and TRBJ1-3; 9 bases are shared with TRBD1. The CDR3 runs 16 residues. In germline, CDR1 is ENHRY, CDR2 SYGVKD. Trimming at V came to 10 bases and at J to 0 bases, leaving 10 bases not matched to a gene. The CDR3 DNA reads TGTGCCACCGAACAGGGGGCGGCCCTCTCTGGAAACACCATATATTTT. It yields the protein CATEQGAALSGNTIYF.

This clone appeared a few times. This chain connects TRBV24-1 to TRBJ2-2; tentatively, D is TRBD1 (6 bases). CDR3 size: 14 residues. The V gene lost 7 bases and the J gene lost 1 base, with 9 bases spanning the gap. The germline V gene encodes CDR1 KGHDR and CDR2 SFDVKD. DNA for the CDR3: TGTGCCACCAGCCAGACAGGGAACACCGGGGAGCTGTTTTTT. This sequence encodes CATSQTGNTGELFF.

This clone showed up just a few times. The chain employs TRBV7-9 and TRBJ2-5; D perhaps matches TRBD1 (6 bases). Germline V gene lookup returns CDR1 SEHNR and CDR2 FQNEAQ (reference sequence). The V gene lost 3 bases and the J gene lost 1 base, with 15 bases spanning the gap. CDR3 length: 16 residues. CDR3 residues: CASSFSTDRRQETQYF. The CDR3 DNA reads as TGTGCCAGCAGCTTTTCGACCGACAGGCGCCAAGAGACCCAGTACTTC.